This is a list of T cell receptor beta chains from one sample in a study of tumor and adjacent non-tumor tissue in lung cancer. MiXCR, run by TCRdb on the multiplex PCR reads, gives a single entry per CDR3 protein. The top ten hold 30% of the sample, which has about 98,000 distinct CDR3 sequences, about 80% seen once. The source material was distant non-tumor lung tissue. All receptors come from a man in his sixties with small cell lung cancer. Both conserved end residues are trimmed from each CDR3.

j_call v_call cdr3_aa
TRBJ2-1 TRBV11-2 VRRLIGRGSYNEQF
TRBJ2-3 TRBV11-3 ASSPLGGGTDTQY
TRBJ1-2 TRBV12-3/TRBV12-4 ASRFSSTGEGYT
TRBJ1-6 TRBV6-5 ATAKGARRSPLH
TRBJ1-5 TRBV20-1 SAERAGFNNNQPQH
TRBJ1-2 TRBV10-3 ATSGQNYGYT
TRBJ2-1 TRBV11-2 VSSLQYNEQF
TRBJ1-1 TRBV12-3/TRBV12-4 TSRDRGQIEAF
TRBJ2-3 TRBV20-1 SASIPLGADTQY
TRBJ2-3 TRBV5-4 ASSLEVSGHTDTQY
TRBJ2-4 TRBV28 ASSSPILEGASTNIQY
TRBJ2-4 TRBV5-1 ASSLGVMDIQY
TRBJ2-5 TRBV5-4 ASSLTSVGGDQY
TRBJ2-7 TRBV4-1 ASSQMGNEQY
TRBJ1-1 TRBV4-1 ASSQVPERGSEAL
TRBJ1-6 TRBV4-2 ASSQVLMGVNSPLH
TRBJ2-1 TRBV12-3/TRBV12-4 ASSLCLYNEHF
TRBJ2-1 TRBV11-2 ASQKRQGDNSQY
TRBJ2-1 TRBV11-2 ASRLIGRGSYNEQL
TRBJ2-1 TRBV5-1 ASSDLAGGAYNEQF
TRBJ2-4 TRBV20-1 NARLGQGADIQY
TRBJ2-7 TRBV6-5 ASSYSARILREQY
TRBJ2-1 TRBV25-1 TSSPNLGTSGDNEQF
TRBJ1-2 TRBV6-2/TRBV6-3 ANSYSIETHGYT
TRBJ1-1 TRBV10-3 AISEGVSEAF
TRBJ2-1 TRBV29-1 SVAGVLLWEDEQF
TRBJ2-6 TRBV5-1 ASSFGTGQTFSGANVLT
TRBJ2-2 TRBV6-6 TSSGTYTRELF
TRBJ2-1 TRBV29-1 SAVQVYNEQF
TRBJ2-2 TRBV5-1 ASRWSGANTGGLF
TRBJ2-3 TRBV11-3 AGSFTSTNTQY
TRBJ2-4 TRBV6-5 AGSSPLTGSKNNQY
TRBJ2-3 TRBV2 ASSEFPDTQC
TRBJ2-5 TRBV6-5 ASSYTGTVGVETQY
TRBJ2-3 TRBV14 DSSQGHYTQY
TRBJ2-4 TRBV30 VWSAGTERAKNIQY
TRBJ2-1 TRBV6-2/TRBV6-3 ASSRPRAVRV
TRBJ1-6 TRBV20-1 SAAESGTGGFSPLH
TRBJ2-1 TRBV5-1 ASSFASTSVSYNEQF
TRBJ2-5 TRBV12-3/TRBV12-4 ASSLMDRGGTQY
TRBJ2-1 TRBV6-2/TRBV6-3 VSSYLASAGGEQF
TRBJ1-1 TRBV5-6 ASNRIVNTGAF
TRBJ2-3 TRBV4-1 VSSPEAGISTDTQY